The entry below gives a single TCR beta chain sequence along with its context. Its antigen is not identified. The data stem from a study of shared clonotypes between healthy human individuals. Points from the study as a whole: In general, naive subsets displayed greater estimated richness than memory subsets did. The four-donor shared clonotypes exceeded non-shared clonotypes in generation probability, with non-shared ones scoring lower.

Profiling relied on immunoSEQ multiplex PCR, and the TCRdb table lists in-frame clones only, not all of them. The sample yields approximately 2.4 million clones, 90% to 97% seen once. All participating donors were Caucasian adults from Nashville, Tennessee. The germline CDR1 and CDR2 sequences are SGHVS and FNYEAQ. Deletions cut 4 bases from V and 4 bases from J, with 7 bases between. The CDR3 runs to 12 residues. The source of this sequence is a man between 18 and 29 years old in good health. The specimen sequenced was naive CD4+ T cells sorted from blood. Subset reported: CD45RA+ positively selected. The chain carries TRBV7-6 and TRBJ2-5; no clear D. The CDR3 nucleotides are TGTGCCAGCAGCTCCTCGGGAGAGACCCAGTACTTC. Its translation is CASSSSGETQYF.